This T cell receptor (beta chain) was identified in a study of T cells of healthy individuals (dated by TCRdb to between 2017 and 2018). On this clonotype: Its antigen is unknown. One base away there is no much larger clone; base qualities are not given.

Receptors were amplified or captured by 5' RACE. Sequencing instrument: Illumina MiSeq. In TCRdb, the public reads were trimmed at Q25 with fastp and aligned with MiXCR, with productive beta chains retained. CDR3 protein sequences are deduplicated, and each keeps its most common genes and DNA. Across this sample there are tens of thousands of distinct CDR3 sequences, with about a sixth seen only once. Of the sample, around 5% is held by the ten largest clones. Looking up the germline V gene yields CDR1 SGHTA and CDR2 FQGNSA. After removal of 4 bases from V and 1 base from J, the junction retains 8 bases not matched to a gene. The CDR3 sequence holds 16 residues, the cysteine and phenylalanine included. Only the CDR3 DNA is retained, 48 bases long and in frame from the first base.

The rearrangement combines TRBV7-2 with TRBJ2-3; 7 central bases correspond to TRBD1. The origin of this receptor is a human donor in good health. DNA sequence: TGTGCCAGCAGCTCGGAATACAGGGGAGGCACAGATACGCAGTATTTT. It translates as CASSSEYRGGTDTQYF.